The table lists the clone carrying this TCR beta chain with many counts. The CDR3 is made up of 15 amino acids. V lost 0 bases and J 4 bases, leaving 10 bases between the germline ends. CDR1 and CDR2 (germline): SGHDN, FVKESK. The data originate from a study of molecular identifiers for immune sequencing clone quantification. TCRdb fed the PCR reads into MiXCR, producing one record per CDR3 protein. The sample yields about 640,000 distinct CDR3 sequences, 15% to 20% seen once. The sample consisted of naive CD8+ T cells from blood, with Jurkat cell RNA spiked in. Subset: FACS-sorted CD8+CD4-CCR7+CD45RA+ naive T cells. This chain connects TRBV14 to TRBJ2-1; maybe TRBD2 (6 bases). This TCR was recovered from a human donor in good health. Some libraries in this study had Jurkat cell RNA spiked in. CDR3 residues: CASSQDRGIYNEQFF. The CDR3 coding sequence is TGTGCCAGCAGCCAAGATCGCGGGATTTACAATGAGCAGTTCTTC.